This T cell receptor beta chain comes out of a study of blood T cell repertoires in COVID-19 (dated by TCRdb to the early 2020s). General notes on the study: The collaborator samples originated in the United States, Italy and Spain and spanned the acute and convalescent phases of COVID-19. The prospective study material was composed of cDNA or gDNA derived from T cells, B-cell-depleted T cells, or PBMCs. Deeply sampled blood TCRbeta repertoires from subjects exposed to, actively infected with, or recovered from COVID-19 were included in the dataset. The repertoires were made available in a free public database intended to serve as a resource for research on the immune response to SARS-CoV-2. Samples came from the ongoing ImmuneRACE study (first 160 participants) plus 1,254 subjects from 6 global collaborators. A de-identified subject ID, COVID-19 status, age in years and sex were almost always included in the sample metadata. Where available, HLA class I and class II types were taken from metadata supplied by the sample provider and were not determined by assay-based typing. On the study overall, not on this receptor specifically: The amount of clinical and demographic metadata varied by source and participant and was provided uncurated.

The immunoSEQ Assay, a bias-controlled multiplex PCR, was used to amplify TCRbeta CDR3 regions from genomic DNA. From the authors' description of their analysis: Within the assay, amplification of reference gene primers was used to estimate how many nucleated cells each sample contained. Sequence reads were collapsed and filtered to measure the absolute abundance of every unique TCRbeta CDR3 rearrangement. Productive Simpson clonality was computed per sample as the square root of Simpson's diversity index over productive rearrangements. As stored in TCRdb, this immuneACCESS dataset retains in-frame rearrangements with V and J assigned. A fraction of the clones does not appear; measured against another copy, unresolved V genes explain less than half of the discrepancy, and the remainder lacks a known reason. V and J calls and clone size are those listed in that table; D and trimming were worked out from the DNA. Here the sample has 130,000 to 150,000 clones; roughly 86% occur a single time. The top ten hold approximately 2.5% of the sample.

Collaborating institutions collected whole blood in K2EDTA tubes following their own protocols. For TCRbeta analysis, collaborators shipped samples in one of three forms: frozen whole blood, isolated PBMCs, or DNA extracted from either of those sample types. In the germline V gene, CDR1 corresponds to ENHRY and CDR2 to SYGVKD. Clipping removes 3 bases from V and 1 base from J, with 3 as the unmatched junction base count. Including the terminal cysteine and phenylalanine, the CDR3 comprises 15 residues. Only the CDR3 DNA is retained, 45 bases long and in frame from the first base. To note about this clone: The clone's antigen remains unknown. Per-base quality was not reported, and no clone a single base away is much larger than it.

The specimen was peripheral blood. This clonotype originated in a human donor in a cohort sampled during active COVID-19. This chain joins TRBV10-3 to TRBJ2-7, with 10 bases in between that match TRBD2. The DNA sequence is given as TGTGCCATCAGTGAATTAGCGGGGGGATCCTACGAGCAGTACTTC. This gives the protein CAISELAGGSYEQYF.